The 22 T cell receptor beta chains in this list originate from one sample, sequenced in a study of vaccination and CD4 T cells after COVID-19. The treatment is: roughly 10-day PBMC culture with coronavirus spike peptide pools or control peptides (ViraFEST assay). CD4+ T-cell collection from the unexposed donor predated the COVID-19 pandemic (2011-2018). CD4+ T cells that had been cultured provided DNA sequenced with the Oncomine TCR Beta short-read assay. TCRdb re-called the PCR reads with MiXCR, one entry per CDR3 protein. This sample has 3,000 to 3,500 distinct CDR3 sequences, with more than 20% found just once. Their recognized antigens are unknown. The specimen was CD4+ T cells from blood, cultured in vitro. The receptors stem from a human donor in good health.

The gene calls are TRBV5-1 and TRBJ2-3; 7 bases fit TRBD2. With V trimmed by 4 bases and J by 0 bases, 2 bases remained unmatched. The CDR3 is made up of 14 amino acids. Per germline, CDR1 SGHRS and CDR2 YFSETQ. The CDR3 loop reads CASSLSGSTDTQYF. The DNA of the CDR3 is TGCGCCAGCAGCCTTAGCGGGAGCACAGATACGCAGTATTTT.

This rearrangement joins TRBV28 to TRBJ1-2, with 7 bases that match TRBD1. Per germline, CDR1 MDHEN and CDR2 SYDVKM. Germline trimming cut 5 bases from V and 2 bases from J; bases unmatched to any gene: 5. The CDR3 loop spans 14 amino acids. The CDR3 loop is CASSAEGGNYGYTF. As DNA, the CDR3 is TGTGCCAGCAGTGCGGAAGGGGGCAACTATGGCTACACCTTC.

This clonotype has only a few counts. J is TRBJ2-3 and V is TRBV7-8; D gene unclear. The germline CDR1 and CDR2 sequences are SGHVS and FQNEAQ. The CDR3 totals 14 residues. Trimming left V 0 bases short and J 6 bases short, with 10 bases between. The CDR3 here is CASSLADHRDTQYF. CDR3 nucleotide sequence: TGTGCCAGCAGCTTAGCGGACCATCGGGATACGCAGTATTTT.

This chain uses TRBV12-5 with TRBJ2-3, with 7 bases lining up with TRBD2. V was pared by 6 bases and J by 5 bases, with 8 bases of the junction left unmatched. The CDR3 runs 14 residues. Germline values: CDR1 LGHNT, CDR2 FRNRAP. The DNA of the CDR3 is TGTGCTAGTGGGGTCGGAACTAGCGAAGATACGCAGTATTTT. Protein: CASGVGTSEDTQYF.

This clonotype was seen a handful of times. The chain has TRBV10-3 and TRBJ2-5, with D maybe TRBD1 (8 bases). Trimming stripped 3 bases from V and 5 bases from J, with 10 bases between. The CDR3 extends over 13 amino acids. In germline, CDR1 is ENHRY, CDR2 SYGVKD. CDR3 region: CAISEQGGETQYF. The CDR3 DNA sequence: TGTGCCATCAGTGAACAGGGGGGGGAGACCCAGTACTTC.

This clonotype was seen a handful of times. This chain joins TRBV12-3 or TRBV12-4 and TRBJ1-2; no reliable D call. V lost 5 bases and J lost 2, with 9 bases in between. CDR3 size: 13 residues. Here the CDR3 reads CASSLRGNYGYTF. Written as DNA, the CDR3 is TGTGCCAGCAGTCTCCGTGGGAACTATGGCTACACCTTC.

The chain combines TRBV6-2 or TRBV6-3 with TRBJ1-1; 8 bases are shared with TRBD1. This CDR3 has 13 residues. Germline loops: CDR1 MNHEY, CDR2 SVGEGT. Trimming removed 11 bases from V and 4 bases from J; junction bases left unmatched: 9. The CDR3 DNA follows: TGTGCCGGGAGACAGGGGTGGGCCACTGAAGCTTTCTTT. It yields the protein CAGRQGWATEAFF.

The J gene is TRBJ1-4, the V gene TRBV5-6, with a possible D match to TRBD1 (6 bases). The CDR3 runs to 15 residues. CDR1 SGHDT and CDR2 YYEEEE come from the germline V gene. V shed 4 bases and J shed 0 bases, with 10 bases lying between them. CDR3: CASSRDITTNEKLFF. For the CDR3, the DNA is TGTGCCAGCAGCCGGGACATAACAACTAATGAAAAACTGTTTTTT.

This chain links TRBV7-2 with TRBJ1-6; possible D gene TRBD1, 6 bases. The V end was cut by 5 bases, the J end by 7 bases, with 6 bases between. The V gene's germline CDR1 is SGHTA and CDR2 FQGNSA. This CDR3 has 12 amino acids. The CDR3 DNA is TGTGCCAGCAGCACAGGGAATTCACCCCTCCACTTT. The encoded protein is CASSTGNSPLHF.

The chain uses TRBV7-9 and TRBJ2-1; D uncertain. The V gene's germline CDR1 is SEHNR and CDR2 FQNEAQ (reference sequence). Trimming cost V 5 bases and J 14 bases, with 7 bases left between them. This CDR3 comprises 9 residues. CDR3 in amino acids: CASSRNEFF. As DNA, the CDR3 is TGTGCCAGCAGCCGAAATGAGTTCTTC.

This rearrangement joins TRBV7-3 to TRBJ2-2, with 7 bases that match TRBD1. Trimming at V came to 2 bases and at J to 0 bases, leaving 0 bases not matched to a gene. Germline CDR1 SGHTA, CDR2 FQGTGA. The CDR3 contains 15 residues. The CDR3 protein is CASSLDRANTGELFF. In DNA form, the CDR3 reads TGTGCCAGCAGCTTAGACAGGGCGAACACCGGGGAGCTGTTTTTT.

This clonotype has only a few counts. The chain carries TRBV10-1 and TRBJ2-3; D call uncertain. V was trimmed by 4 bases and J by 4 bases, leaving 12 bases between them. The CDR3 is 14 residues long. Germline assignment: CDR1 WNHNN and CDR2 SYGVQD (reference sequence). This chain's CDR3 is CASSGSFLADTQYF. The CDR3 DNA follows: TGCGCCAGCAGTGGAAGTTTTCTCGCAGATACGCAGTATTTT.

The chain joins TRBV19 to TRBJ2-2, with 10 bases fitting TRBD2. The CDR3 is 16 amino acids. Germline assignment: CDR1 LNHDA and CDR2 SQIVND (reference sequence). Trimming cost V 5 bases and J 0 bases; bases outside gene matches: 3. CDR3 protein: CASSLLAGTNTGELFF. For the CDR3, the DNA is TGTGCCAGTAGTTTACTAGCGGGGACGAACACCGGGGAGCTGTTTTTT.

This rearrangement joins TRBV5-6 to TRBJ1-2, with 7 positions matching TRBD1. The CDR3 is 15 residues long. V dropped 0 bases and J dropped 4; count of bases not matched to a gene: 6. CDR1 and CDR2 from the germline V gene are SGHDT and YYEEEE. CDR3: CASSLAGQARYGYTF. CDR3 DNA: TGTGCCAGCAGCTTGGCTGGACAGGCCCGCTATGGCTACACCTTC.

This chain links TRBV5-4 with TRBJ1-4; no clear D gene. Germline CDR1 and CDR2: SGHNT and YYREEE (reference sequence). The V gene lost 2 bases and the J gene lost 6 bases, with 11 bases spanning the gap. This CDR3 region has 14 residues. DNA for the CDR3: TGTGCCAGCAGCTTAGAGAGGGATGATGAAAAACTGTTTTTT. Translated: CASSLERDDEKLFF.

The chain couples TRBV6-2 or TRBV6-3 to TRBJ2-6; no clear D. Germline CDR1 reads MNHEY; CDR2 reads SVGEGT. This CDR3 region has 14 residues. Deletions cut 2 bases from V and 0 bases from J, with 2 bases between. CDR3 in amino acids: CASSYGSGANVLTF. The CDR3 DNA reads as TGTGCCAGCAGTTACGGCTCTGGGGCCAACGTCCTGACTTTC.

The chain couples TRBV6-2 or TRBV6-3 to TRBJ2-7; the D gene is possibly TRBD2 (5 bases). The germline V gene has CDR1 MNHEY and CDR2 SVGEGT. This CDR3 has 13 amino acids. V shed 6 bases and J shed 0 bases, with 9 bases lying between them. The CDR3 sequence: CASSTAGSYEQYF. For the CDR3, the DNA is TGTGCCAGCAGCACCGCGGGCTCCTACGAGCAGTACTTC.

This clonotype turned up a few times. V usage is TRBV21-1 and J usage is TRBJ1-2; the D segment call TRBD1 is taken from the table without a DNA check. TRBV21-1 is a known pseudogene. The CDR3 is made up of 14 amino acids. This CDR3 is CASSNGTFGNGYTF. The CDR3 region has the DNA TGTGCCAGCAGCAACGGGACATTTGGGAATGGCTACACCTTC.

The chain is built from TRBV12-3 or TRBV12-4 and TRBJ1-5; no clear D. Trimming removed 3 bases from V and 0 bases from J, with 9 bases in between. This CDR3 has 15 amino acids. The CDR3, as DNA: TGTGCCAGCAGTTTGAACCCACATAGCAATCAGCCCCAGCATTTT. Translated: CASSLNPHSNQPQHF.

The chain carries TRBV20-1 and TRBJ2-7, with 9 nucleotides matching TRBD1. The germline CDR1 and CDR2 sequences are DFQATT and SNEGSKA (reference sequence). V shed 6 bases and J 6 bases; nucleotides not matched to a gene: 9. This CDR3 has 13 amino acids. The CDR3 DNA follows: TGCAGTGCCCCACAGGGGGCGCATCGCGAGCAGTACTTC. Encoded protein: CSAPQGAHREQYF.

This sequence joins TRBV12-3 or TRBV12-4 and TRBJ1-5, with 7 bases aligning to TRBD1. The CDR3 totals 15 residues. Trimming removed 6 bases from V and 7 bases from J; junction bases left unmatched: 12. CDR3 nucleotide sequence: TGTGCCAGCAGCCAGGGACAGAATGAGTTCCAGCCCCAGCATTTT. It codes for CASSQGQNEFQPQHF.

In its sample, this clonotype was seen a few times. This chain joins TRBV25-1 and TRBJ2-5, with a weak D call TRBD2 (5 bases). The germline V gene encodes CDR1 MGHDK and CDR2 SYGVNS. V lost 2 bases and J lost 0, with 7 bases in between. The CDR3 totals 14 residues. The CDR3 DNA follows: TGTGCCAGCAGTGAACCCGGGAACCAAGAGACCCAGTACTTC. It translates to CASSEPGNQETQYF.